This T cell receptor (beta chain) is drawn from a study of control samples from healthy donors and cancer patients. Regarding this clone: The junction differs from germline at one of its ends, possibly a read error.

The CDR3 extends over 15 amino acids. CDR1 is SGHRS and CDR2 is YFSETQ in the germline V gene. The data were produced by immunoSEQ multiplex PCR, yet TCRdb's version contains in-frame clones alone and is incomplete. The sample holds 120,000 or so clones, over 75% seen once. The chain joins TRBV5-1 to TRBJ2-7, with 10 bases identical to TRBD1. The receptor was isolated from a man aged 55 to 70 in good health. Sample: blood. The CDR3 reads CASNLDGTGVLEQYF. CDR3 coding DNA: TGCGCCAGCAACTTGGACGGGACAGGGGTCCTTGAGCAGTACTTC.